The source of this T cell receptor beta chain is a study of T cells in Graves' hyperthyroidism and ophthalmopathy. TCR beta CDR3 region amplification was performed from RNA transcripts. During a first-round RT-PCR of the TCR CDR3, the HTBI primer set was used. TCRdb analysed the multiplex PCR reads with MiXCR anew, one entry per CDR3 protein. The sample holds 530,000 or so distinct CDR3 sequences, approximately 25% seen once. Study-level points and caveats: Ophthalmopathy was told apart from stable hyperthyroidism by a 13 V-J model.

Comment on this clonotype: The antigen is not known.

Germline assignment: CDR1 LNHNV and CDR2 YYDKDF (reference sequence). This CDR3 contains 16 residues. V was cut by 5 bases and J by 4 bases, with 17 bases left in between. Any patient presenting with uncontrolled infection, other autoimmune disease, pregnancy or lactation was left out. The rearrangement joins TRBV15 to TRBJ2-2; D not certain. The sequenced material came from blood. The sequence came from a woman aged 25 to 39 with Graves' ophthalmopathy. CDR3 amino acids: CATSGNLASVTGELFF. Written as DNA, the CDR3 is TGTGCCACCAGCGGCAACCTCGCCAGCGTCACCGGGGAGCTGTTTTTT.